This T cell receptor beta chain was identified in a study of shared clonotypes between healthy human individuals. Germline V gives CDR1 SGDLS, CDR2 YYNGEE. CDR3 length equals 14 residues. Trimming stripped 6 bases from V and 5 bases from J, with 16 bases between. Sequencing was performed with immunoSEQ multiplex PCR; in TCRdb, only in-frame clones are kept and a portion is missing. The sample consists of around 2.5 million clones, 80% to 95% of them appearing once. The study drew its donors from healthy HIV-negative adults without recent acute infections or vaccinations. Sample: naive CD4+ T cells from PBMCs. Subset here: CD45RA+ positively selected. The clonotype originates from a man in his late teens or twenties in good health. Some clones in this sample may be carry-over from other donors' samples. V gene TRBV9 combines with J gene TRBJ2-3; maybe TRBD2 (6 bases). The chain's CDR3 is CASTEEGERDTQYF. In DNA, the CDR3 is TGTGCCAGCACCGAGGAGGGAGAAAGAGATACGCAGTATTTT.